Sequencing of this T cell receptor beta chain was carried out in a study of blood T cell repertoires in COVID-19. Across the study: Italy, Spain and the United States were the sources of the convalescent and acute COVID-19 samples. The analysed material was cDNA or gDNA that came from T cells, B-cell-depleted T cells, or PBMCs.

Per the original data handling: From reference gene primer amplification, estimates of nucleated cell counts were derived. The method was immunoSEQ multiplex PCR; TCRdb's version includes in-frame clones alone and lacks a portion of them. The V and J calls and clone size are taken from that table; D and trimming were inferred from the DNA. The sample holds just under 20,000 clones, over 85% seen once. The CDR3 consists of 16 residues. The V end lost 1 base, the J end lost 0 bases, and 13 bases lay between the germline ends. Germline values: CDR1 MNHNS, CDR2 SASEGT. This chain connects TRBV6-1 to TRBJ2-7; D may be TRBD1 (5 bases). The sequenced material came from peripheral blood. The TCR was taken from a woman between 45 and 60 years old with active COVID-19. The CDR3 loop reads CASSEEGQGLSYEQYF. The CDR3 nucleotides are TGTGCCAGCAGTGAAGAAGGGCAGGGCCTCTCCTACGAGCAGTACTTC.